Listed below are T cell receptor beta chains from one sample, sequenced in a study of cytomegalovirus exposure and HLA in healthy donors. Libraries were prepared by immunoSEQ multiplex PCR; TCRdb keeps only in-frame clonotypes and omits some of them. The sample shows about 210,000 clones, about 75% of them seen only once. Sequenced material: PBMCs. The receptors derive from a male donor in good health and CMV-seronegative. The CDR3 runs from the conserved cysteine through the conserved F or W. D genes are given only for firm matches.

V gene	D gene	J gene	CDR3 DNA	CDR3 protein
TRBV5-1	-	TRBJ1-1	TGCGCCAGCAGCTTGGTTTCAGGTCTGAACACTGAAGCTTTCTTT	CASSLVSGLNTEAFF
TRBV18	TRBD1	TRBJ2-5	TGTGCCAGCTCACCCTGGGACAGTCTCCAAGAGACCCAGTACTTC	CASSPWDSLQETQYF
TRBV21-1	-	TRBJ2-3	-	CASSKVGTGSSTDTQYF
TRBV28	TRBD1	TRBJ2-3	TGTGCCAGCAGTTCATTTACCGACAGGGGGATAGAGCATACGCAGTATTTT	CASSSFTDRGIEHTQYF
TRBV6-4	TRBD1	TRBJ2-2	TGTGCCAGCAGTGAAGGACAGGGGGATGCCGGGGAGCTGTTTTTT	CASSEGQGDAGELFF
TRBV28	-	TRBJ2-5	TGTGCCAGCAGTACCCCCAGGGCCCAAGAGACCCAGTACTTC	CASSTPRAQETQYF
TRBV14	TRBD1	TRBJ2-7	TGTGCCAGCAGCCAGGCACAGGGGGCATACATCTACGAGCAGTACTTC	CASSQAQGAYIYEQYF
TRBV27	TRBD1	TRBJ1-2	TGTGCCAGCAGTTTAGGCCCCGGGACAGGGGGCCCGCACTATGGCTACACCTTC	CASSLGPGTGGPHYGYTF
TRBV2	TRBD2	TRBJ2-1	TGTGCCAGCTTGGAAGAGCGGGGTGGCAATGAGCAGTTCTTC	CASLEERGGNEQFF
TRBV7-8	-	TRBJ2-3	TGTGCCACGGTGGGCACAGATACGCAGTATTTT	CATVGTDTQYF
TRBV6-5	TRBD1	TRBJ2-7	TGTGCCAGCACCCCCGTAGGGACAGCTTCCTACGAGCAGTACTTC	CASTPVGTASYEQYF
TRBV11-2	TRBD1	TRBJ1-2	TGTGCCAGCAGCCCTACTTCCCGGACAGGGGATGGCTACACCTTC	CASSPTSRTGDGYTF
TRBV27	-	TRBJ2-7	TGTGCCAGCAGGCGCGGGGTAAACGAGCAGTACTTC	CASRRGVNEQYF
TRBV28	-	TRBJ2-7	TGTGCCAGCAGTGGATCCAGGAGGGGGGGGATTGTATGGTCCTACGAGCAGTACTTC	CASSGSRRGGIVWSYEQYF